These 32 T cell receptor beta chains came from one sample sequenced in a study of blood T cell repertoires in COVID-19. Sequenced by immunoSEQ multiplex PCR; TCRdb stores in-frame clones only, minus some. In the table there are just under 80,000 clones, about 90% of which are singletons. Specimen: peripheral blood. Receptors were obtained from a human donor in a cohort sampled during active COVID-19.

J is TRBJ2-1 and V is TRBV7-3; 11 bases align to TRBD2. V was clipped by 4 bases and J by 6 bases; unmatched bases: 5. This CDR3 has 15 residues. Germline-derived CDR1 and CDR2 are SGHTA and FQGTGA. The DNA for the CDR3 is TGTGCCAGCAGCTCTCTAGCGGGGGGTCTCAATGAGCAGTTCTTC. Encoded protein: CASSSLAGGLNEQFF.

The chain recombines TRBV5-5 with TRBJ1-1; tentative D call: TRBD1 (6 bases). Trimming stripped 3 bases from V and 1 base from J, with 7 bases between. Looked up from germline, CDR1 is SGHKS and CDR2 is YYEKEE (reference sequence). This CDR3 is built from 13 residues. The chain's CDR3 is CASSWGQNTEAFF. CDR3 bases: TGTGCCAGCAGCTGGGGACAGAACACTGAAGCTTTCTTT.

The rearrangement links TRBV5-4 to TRBJ1-2, with no clear D. Germline V CDR1 and CDR2: SGHNT, YYREEE (reference sequence). The length of the CDR3 is 13 residues. Trimming stripped 0 bases from V and 4 bases from J, with 7 bases between. CDR3 DNA sequence: TGTGCCAGCAGCTTGGACGGTTTCTATGGCTACACCTTC. This sequence encodes CASSLDGFYGYTF.

This chain's CDR3 is CASSTNRGAFYEQYF. In DNA, the CDR3 is TGTGCCAGTAGTACCAACAGGGGCGCTTTCTACGAGCAGTACTTC. The J gene is TRBJ2-7, the V gene TRBV19, with 7 bases identical to TRBD1. Germline loops: CDR1 LNHDA, CDR2 SQIVND (reference sequence). This CDR3 comprises 15 residues. Trimming removed 4 bases from V and 3 bases from J; junction bases left unmatched: 9. Using reference TRBV19 and TRBJ2-7 for the parts outside the CDR3, the full variable domain is DGGITQSPKYLFRKEGQNVTLSCEQNLNHDAMYWYRQDPGQGLRLIYYSQIVNDFQKGDIAEGYSVSREKKESFPLTVTSAQKNPTAFYLCASSTNRGAFYEQYFGPGTRLTVT.

The chain joins TRBV9 to TRBJ1-2; 8 bases map to TRBD1. There are 17 residues in the CDR3. Trimming took 0 bases from V and 2 from J; bases not matched to a gene: 9. Per germline, CDR1 SGDLS and CDR2 YYNGEE. The CDR3 region is CASSVDGWAGGNYGYTF. The CDR3 coding sequence is TGTGCCAGCAGCGTAGATGGTTGGGCAGGGGGCAACTATGGCTACACCTTC.

The CDR3 protein is CASEPVDSLTDTQYF. CDR3 coding DNA: TGTGCCAGCGAACCCGTCGACAGCCTCACAGATACGCAGTATTTT. V and J are TRBV18 and TRBJ2-3; tentatively, D is TRBD1 (5 bases). V dropped 8 bases and J dropped 2 bases, with 17 bases sitting between them. This CDR3 has 15 residues. Germline V CDR1 and CDR2: KGHSH, LQKENI.

The gene calls are TRBV7-2 and TRBJ2-7; possibly TRBD2 for D (6 bases). The length of the CDR3 is 15 residues. Trimming took off 4 bases at V and 4 bases at J, with 17 bases between the two ends. Germline values: CDR1 SGHTA, CDR2 FQGNSA. In DNA, the CDR3 is TGTGCCAGCAGCTCTGGGGGGACCGTTCTTTACGAGCAGTACTTC. This gives the protein CASSSGGTVLYEQYF.

V usage is TRBV19 and J usage is TRBJ1-3, with D tentatively TRBD1 (5 bases). CDR3 length: 16 amino acids. V was shortened by 6 bases and J by 0 bases, with 15 bases between the two germline ends. In germline, CDR1 is LNHDA, CDR2 SQIVND (reference sequence). The CDR3 DNA follows: TGTGCCAGTAGACGAACTGACCAGGGCTCTGGAAACACCATATATTTT. Protein: CASRRTDQGSGNTIYF.

The CDR3 region has the DNA TGTGCCAGCAGCGTGGGACAGGGGGAGTACGAGCAGTACTTC. This sequence encodes CASSVGQGEYEQYF. This sequence joins TRBV9 and TRBJ2-7; TRBD1 aligns across 11 bases. The V segment lost 2 bases and the J segment 4 bases; nucleotides outside the gene matches: 2. There are 14 residues in the CDR3. Germline CDR1 reads SGDLS; CDR2 reads YYNGEE.

The CDR3 nucleotides read TGTGCCACCAGCAGAGGAGACTCTAATGAAAAACTGTTTTTT. This gives the protein CATSRGDSNEKLFF. This chain joins TRBV15 and TRBJ1-4; no clear D. The V and J ends lost 1 base and 3 bases respectively, with 6 bases between them. Germline V gene lookup returns CDR1 LNHNV and CDR2 YYDKDF (reference sequence). The CDR3 consists of 14 residues.

The gene calls are TRBV4-2 and TRBJ1-2, with unresolved D. The CDR3 has 14 residues. From germline, CDR1 is LGHNA and CDR2 YNFKEQ. The germline V and J ends were trimmed by 0 bases and 6 bases, with 11 bases remaining between them. The CDR3 DNA sequence: TGTGCCAGCAGCCAAGACCCCCGGGTTAATGGCTACACCTTC. It translates to CASSQDPRVNGYTF.

This chain connects TRBV15 to TRBJ1-4; 9 bases line up with TRBD1. The CDR3 extends over 16 amino acids. In germline, CDR1 is LNHNV, CDR2 YYDKDF (reference sequence). With V trimmed by 5 bases and J by 6 bases, 10 bases remained unmatched. The CDR3 reads CATSENPTGGYEKLFF. In DNA, the CDR3 is TGTGCCACCAGCGAGAACCCGACAGGGGGATATGAAAAACTGTTTTTT.

A few counts support this clone. The rearrangement joins TRBV4-2 to TRBJ1-4; possible D gene TRBD1, 5 bases. Trimming took 0 bases from V and 8 from J, leaving 13 bases between them. This CDR3 spans 15 amino acids. The germline V gene encodes CDR1 LGHNA and CDR2 YNFKEQ. The CDR3 loop is CASSQEDSPREKLFF. The CDR3 bases are TGTGCCAGCAGCCAAGAAGACAGCCCTAGAGAAAAACTGTTTTTT.

The chain links TRBV5-1 to TRBJ2-2; possible D gene TRBD1, 5 bases. Trimming stripped 4 bases from V and 7 bases from J, with 20 bases between. The CDR3 extends over 16 amino acids. Germline V lookup: CDR1 SGHRS, CDR2 YFSETQ. The CDR3 here is CASSMGRARDFGELFF. CDR3 in DNA: TGCGCCAGCAGCATGGGCAGGGCCCGAGACTTCGGGGAGCTGTTTTTT.

The sample holds one count of this clone. The chain links TRBV7-2 to TRBJ2-2; 14 bases fit TRBD2. Germline CDR1 is SGHTA and CDR2 is FQGNSA. J lost 9 bases, V lost 4 bases, and 4 bases had no gene match. The CDR3 extends over 15 amino acids. The CDR3 is CASSSGTSGSRELFF. Written as DNA, the CDR3 is TGTGCCAGCAGCTCAGGGACTAGCGGGAGTAGGGAGCTGTTTTTT.

This chain connects TRBV14 to TRBJ1-3; D call uncertain. The V gene lost 1 base and the J gene lost 3 bases, with 4 bases spanning the gap. The germline V gene has CDR1 SGHDN and CDR2 FVKESK. This CDR3 comprises 13 residues. The CDR3 loop is CASSQGHGNTIYF. CDR3 DNA sequence: TGTGCCAGCAGCCAAGGACATGGAAACACCATATATTTT.

V gene TRBV28 combines with J gene TRBJ2-7; 8 nucleotides line up with TRBD1. J was trimmed by 3 bases and V by 6 bases; bases with no gene match: 13. Germline lookup yields CDR1 MDHEN and CDR2 SYDVKM. This CDR3 has 16 amino acids. The CDR3 nucleotides read TGTGCCAGCAGCCAACGACAGGGGAACATCCTCTACGAGCAGTACTTC. This codes for CASSQRQGNILYEQYF. The full variable domain, in which reference TRBV28 and TRBJ2-7 provide the parts outside the CDR3, is DVKVTQSSRYLVKRTGEKVFLECVQDMDHENMFWYRQDPGLGLRLIYFSYDVKMKEKGDIPEGYSVSREKKERFSLILESASTNQTSMYLCASSQRQGNILYEQYFGPGTRLTVT.

This clone was counted once. The chain combines TRBV3-1 (or the pseudogene TRBV3-2) with TRBJ2-3; no definite D call. CDR3 size: 11 residues. Germline CDR1 is LGHDT and CDR2 is YNNKEL (reference sequence). V lost 3 bases to trimming and J lost 5 bases, with 3 bases between them. The CDR3 nucleotides read TGTGCCAGCAGCCACCAAGATACGCAGTATTTT. Protein sequence: CASSHQDTQYF.

V and J are TRBV5-1 and TRBJ1-5; D remains unclear. The length of the CDR3 is 17 residues. Germline V gene sequence: CDR1 SGHRS, CDR2 YFSETQ. The ends were cut back, 0 bases at V and 2 bases at J, with 15 bases in the middle. CDR3 DNA sequence: TGCGCCAGCAGCTTGGGGGTGACAACGTACGGCAATCAGCCCCAGCATTTT. Its protein product is CASSLGVTTYGNQPQHF.

The V and J genes are TRBV7-9 and TRBJ2-5, with 8 bases matching TRBD1. This CDR3 region has 15 residues. V shed 1 base and J 8 bases; nucleotides not matched to a gene: 9. CDR1 and CDR2 from the germline V gene are SEHNR and FQNEAQ (reference sequence). The CDR3 sequence: CASSLDGTGGKTQYF. CDR3 coding DNA: TGTGCCAGCAGCTTAGATGGGACAGGTGGGAAAACCCAGTACTTC.

V gene TRBV18 combines with J gene TRBJ1-1, with TRBD1 identical over 7 bases. The CDR3 spans 14 residues. V was pared by 1 base and J by 4 bases, with 3 bases of the junction left unmatched. Germline V lookup: CDR1 KGHSH, CDR2 LQKENI. The CDR3 sequence is CASSPQGAGTEAFF. DNA for the CDR3: TGTGCCAGCTCACCACAGGGGGCTGGCACTGAAGCTTTCTTT.

This chain's CDR3 is CASSWQGTNEKLFF. Written as DNA, the CDR3 is TGTGCCAGCAGTTGGCAGGGGACAAATGAAAAACTGTTTTTT. The V call is TRBV6-5, the J call TRBJ1-4; D may be TRBD1 (6 bases). This CDR3 comprises 14 residues. With 4 bases removed from V and 5 bases from J, the gap between germline ends came to 11 bases. The germline CDR1 and CDR2 sequences are MNHEY and SVGAGI.

The chain joins TRBV18 to TRBJ2-1; 7 bases fit TRBD1. This CDR3 contains 14 residues. V shed 5 bases and J 7 bases; nucleotides not matched to a gene: 8. Germline values: CDR1 KGHSH, CDR2 LQKENI. The CDR3 protein is CASSSRDSLNEQFF. CDR3 nucleotides: TGTGCCAGCTCATCCCGGGACAGTTTAAATGAGCAGTTCTTC.

The chain links TRBV29-1 to TRBJ1-4; 8 nucleotides match TRBD1. Germline trimming cut 6 bases from V and 8 bases from J; bases unmatched to any gene: 14. The CDR3 runs to 15 residues. Germline V CDR1 and CDR2: SQVTM, ANQGSEA. The chain's CDR3 is CSVRTQGAIGEKLFF. As DNA, the CDR3 is TGCAGCGTGAGAACCCAGGGGGCCATAGGAGAAAAACTGTTTTTT.

The rearrangement joins TRBV5-6 to TRBJ2-3; 11 nucleotides align to TRBD2. This CDR3 comprises 13 residues. Losses at the gene ends were 9 bases for V and 3 bases for J; bases not matched to a gene: 3. CDR1 and CDR2 (germline): SGHDT, YYEEEE. Here the CDR3 DNA reads TGTGCCACGCGGACTAGCGGGACAGATACGCAGTATTTT. It specifies CATRTSGTDTQYF. Full variable domain (remainder filled in from reference TRBV5-6 and TRBJ2-3): DAGVTQSPTHLIKTRGQQVTLRCSPKSGHDTVSWYQQALGQGPQFIFQYYEEEERQRGNFPDRFSGHQFPNYSSELNVNALLLGDSALYLCATRTSGTDTQYFGPGTRLTVL.

The V call is TRBV5-4, the J call TRBJ2-7, with 11 positions matching TRBD2. V lost 10 bases to trimming and J lost 2 bases; unmatched junction nucleotides: 14. There are 16 residues in the CDR3. CDR1 is SGHNT, CDR2 YYREEE, per germline (reference sequence). CDR3 DNA: TGTGCCTCCCGTCGGGGACTAGCGGAGACAACCTACGAGCAGTACTTC. Its protein is CASRRGLAETTYEQYF. Full variable domain (remainder filled in from reference TRBV5-4 and TRBJ2-7): ETGVTQSPTHLIKTRGQQVTLRCSSQSGHNTVSWYQQALGQGPQFIFQYYREEENGRGNFPPRFSGLQFPNYSSELNVNALELDDSALYLCASRRGLAETTYEQYFGPGTRLTVT.

The chain links TRBV14 to TRBJ2-1, with no clear D. Trimming stripped 4 bases from V and 7 bases from J, with 11 bases between. Germline V lookup: CDR1 SGHDN, CDR2 FVKESK. The CDR3 is 13 amino acids. Here the CDR3 DNA reads TGTGCCAGCAGCCGAGCTTTAGTTAATGAGCAGTTCTTC. It specifies CASSRALVNEQFF.

The V call is TRBV7-2, the J call TRBJ1-6; possible D gene TRBD1, 5 bases. V was cut by 4 bases and J by 9 bases, with 16 bases left in between. The CDR3 runs to 15 residues. The germline gives CDR1 SGHTA, CDR2 FQGNSA. The CDR3 sequence: CASSSARGILSPLHF. CDR3 DNA sequence: TGTGCCAGCAGCTCCGCTCGGGGGATCCTTTCACCCCTCCACTTT.

This chain uses TRBV6-2 or TRBV6-3 with TRBJ2-7; tentative D call: TRBD2 (6 bases). The germline V gene has CDR1 MNHEY and CDR2 SVGEGT. CDR3 length equals 15 residues. V shed 4 bases and J shed 5 bases, with 18 bases lying between them. The DNA of the CDR3 is TGTGCCAGCAGTTTCCGCTCCGGGGGAAATCACGAGCAGTACTTC. Its translation: CASSFRSGGNHEQYF.

This rearrangement joins TRBV5-4 to TRBJ1-2; no firm D call. The CDR3 runs 13 residues. Germline V lookup: CDR1 SGHNT, CDR2 YYREEE (reference sequence). The V and J ends lost 4 bases and 2 bases respectively, with 9 bases between them. CDR3 coding DNA: TGTGCCAGCAGCGCGAGGGCCAACTATGGCTACACCTTC. It translates to CASSARANYGYTF.

The V call is TRBV2, the J call TRBJ2-3; 11 nucleotides align to TRBD2. Trimming at V came to 3 bases and at J to 2 bases, leaving 4 bases not matched to a gene. CDR3 length: 16 amino acids. Germline V gives CDR1 SNHLY, CDR2 FYNNEI. CDR3 sequence (DNA): TGTGCCAGCAGTGACGGGACTAGCGGCTACACAGATACGCAGTATTTT. Translating it yields CASSDGTSGYTDTQYF.

The V gene is TRBV7-3, the J gene TRBJ2-3, with 9 bases fitting TRBD2. Germline assignment: CDR1 SGHTA and CDR2 FQGTGA. CDR3 size: 15 residues. V gave up 5 bases and J gave up 6 bases; unmatched junction bases: 9. CDR3 sequence reads: CASSLIAGERDTQYF. The DNA of the CDR3 is TGTGCCAGCAGCCTCATAGCGGGAGAGAGGGATACGCAGTATTTT.